The following is a T cell receptor beta chain sequence with its context. Its antigen remains unknown. Trimming took 6 bases from V and 3 from J, leaving 11 bases between them. CDR3 length: 12 amino acids. The germline V gene encodes CDR1 SQVTM and CDR2 ANQGSEA. The sample belongs to a study of T cells after yellow fever vaccination. MiXCR, applied by TCRdb to the 5' RACE reads, yields one record per CDR3 protein. The data show 450,000 to 600,000 distinct CDR3 sequences, roughly 12% seen once. The study's findings and limits: Once the booster was given, most primary-vaccination clones reappeared, at roughly 96% for CD4 and around 90% for CD8. The appearance of a small share of clonotypes in both CD4 and CD8 compartments was observed.

This sample comprised PBMCs, obtained on the day of the yellow fever booster vaccination. The chain employs TRBV29-1 and TRBJ1-2, with unresolved D. The clonotype originates from a man aged 25-40 years who received the YFV17D yellow fever vaccine. In DNA form, the CDR3 reads TGCAGCGTACGCGGGGTGGACTATGGCTACACCTTC. Residues: CSVRGVDYGYTF.